This T cell receptor (beta chain) was recovered during a study of blood T cell repertoires in COVID-19. Per the authors' pipeline: By means of reference gene primer amplification, nucleated cell counts were estimated. This table comes from immunoSEQ multiplex PCR, and its TCRdb copy is limited to in-frame clones, with some not included. That table is the source of V, J and clone size, and D and trimming were worked out from the DNA. This sample has about 400,000 clones, with 85% to 90% found just once. Enrollees, about 18 to 89 years old, lived in some 24 US areas. Two negative PCRs, clearance, or symptom resolution characterized the recovered Cohort 3 donors. The CDR3 consists of 17 residues. V lost 0 bases and J lost 4, with 13 bases in between. Looked up from germline, CDR1 is MNHEY and CDR2 is SVGEGT. This clone showed up just once.

This receptor was taken from a young woman who had recovered from COVID-19. Sequencing input: PBMCs or T cells enriched from blood (not recorded which). V is TRBV6-2 or TRBV6-3 and J is TRBJ2-6; no firm D call. This chain's CDR3 is CASSYSRGLSGANVLTF. The CDR3 nucleotides read TGTGCCAGCAGTTACTCGAGAGGCCTCTCCGGGGCCAACGTCCTGACTTTC.